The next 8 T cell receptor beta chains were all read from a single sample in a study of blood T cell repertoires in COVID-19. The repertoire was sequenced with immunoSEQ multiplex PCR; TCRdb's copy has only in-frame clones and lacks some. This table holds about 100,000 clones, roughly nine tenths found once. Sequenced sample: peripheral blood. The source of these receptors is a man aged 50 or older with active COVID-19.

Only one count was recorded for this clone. Here the CDR3 DNA reads TGTGCCAGCAGTGAAGCCAGGGTTATCGTATCACCCCTCCACTTT. Protein: CASSEARVIVSPLHF. The chain combines TRBV2 with TRBJ1-6; D is possibly TRBD1 (5 bases). Germline V gene lookup returns CDR1 SNHLY and CDR2 FYNNEI. Trimming stripped 0 bases from V and 10 bases from J, with 13 bases between. CDR3 length: 15 amino acids.

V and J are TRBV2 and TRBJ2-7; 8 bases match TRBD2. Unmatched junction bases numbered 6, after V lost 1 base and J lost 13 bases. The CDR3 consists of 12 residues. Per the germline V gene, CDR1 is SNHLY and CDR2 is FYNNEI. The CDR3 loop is CASSEGLAGVYV. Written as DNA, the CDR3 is TGTGCCAGCAGTGAAGGTCTAGCGGGTGTTTACGTC.

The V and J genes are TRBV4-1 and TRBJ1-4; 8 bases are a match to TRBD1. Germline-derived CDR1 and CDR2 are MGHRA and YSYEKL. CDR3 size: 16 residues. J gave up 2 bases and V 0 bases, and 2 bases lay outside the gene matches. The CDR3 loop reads CASSQDYRGTNEKLFF. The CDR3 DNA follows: TGCGCCAGCAGCCAAGACTACAGGGGGACTAATGAAAAACTGTTTTTT.

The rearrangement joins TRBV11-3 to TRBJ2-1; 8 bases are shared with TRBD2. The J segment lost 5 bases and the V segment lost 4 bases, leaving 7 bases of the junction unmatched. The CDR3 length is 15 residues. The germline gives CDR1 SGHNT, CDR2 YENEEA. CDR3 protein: CASSSWAGGNNEQFF. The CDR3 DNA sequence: TGTGCCAGCAGCTCTTGGGCGGGAGGTAACAATGAGCAGTTCTTC. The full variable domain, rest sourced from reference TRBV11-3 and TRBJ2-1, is EAGVVQSPRYKIIEKKQPVAFWCNPISGHNTLYWYLQNLGQGPELLIRYENEEAVDDSQLPKDRFSAERLKGVDSTLKIQPAELGDSAVYLCASSSWAGGNNEQFFGPGTRLTVL.

CDR3 in amino acids: CASSTGDSPLHF. The CDR3 coding sequence is TGTGCCAGTAGTACAGGGGATTCACCCCTCCACTTT. The rearrangement links TRBV19 to TRBJ1-6, with D possibly TRBD1 on 6 matching bases. This CDR3 spans 12 amino acids. The germline V and J ends were trimmed by 4 bases and 8 bases, with 6 bases remaining between them. Germline CDR1 is LNHDA and CDR2 is SQIVND (reference sequence).

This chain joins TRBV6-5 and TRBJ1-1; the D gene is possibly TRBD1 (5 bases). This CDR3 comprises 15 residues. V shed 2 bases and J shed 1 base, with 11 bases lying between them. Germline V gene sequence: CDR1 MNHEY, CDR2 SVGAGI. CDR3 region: CASSYLGQGNTEAFF. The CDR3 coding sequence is TGTGCCAGCAGTTACCTTGGGCAGGGGAACACTGAAGCTTTCTTT.

CDR3 amino acids: CASSRLAGTSGVTGELFF. In DNA form, the CDR3 reads TGTGCCAGCAGCCGGTTGGCCGGGACTAGCGGGGTGACCGGGGAGCTGTTTTTT. The chain links TRBV7-3 to TRBJ2-2, with 13 bases aligning to TRBD2. The junction had 11 bases not matched to a gene; V was cut back by 5 bases and J by 5 bases. In germline, CDR1 is SGHTA, CDR2 FQGTGA. The CDR3 has 18 amino acids.

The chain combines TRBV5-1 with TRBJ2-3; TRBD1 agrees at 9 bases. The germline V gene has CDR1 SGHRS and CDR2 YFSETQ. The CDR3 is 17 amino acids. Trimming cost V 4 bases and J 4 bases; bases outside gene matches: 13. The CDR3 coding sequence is TGCGCCAGCAGCCCACTAGAATCCGGGACAGGGTCAGATACGCAGTATTTT. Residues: CASSPLESGTGSDTQYF.